The clone carrying this T cell receptor (beta chain) was counted once. Random hexamers were used to reverse transcribe roughly 0.5 to 1 ug of RNA. MiXCR, applied by TCRdb to the immunoSEQ multiplex PCR reads, yields one record per CDR3 protein. The data contain 100,000 to 110,000 distinct CDR3 sequences, around 96% of them seen just once; the ten biggest clones take up 0.3% to 0.35%. The record originates from a study of CD8 T cells in Susac syndrome. The CDR3 has 14 residues. Trimming removed 5 bases from V and 1 base from J, with 8 bases in between. CDR1 is MDHEN, CDR2 SYDVKM, per germline. The sample was CD8+ T cells from PBMCs. This receptor was identified in a human donor with Susac syndrome. This chain connects TRBV28 to TRBJ2-2; D is undetermined. The CDR3 sequence: CASSAPENTGELFF. The CDR3 DNA follows: TGTGCCAGCAGTGCCCCCGAGAACACCGGGGAGCTGTTTTTT.